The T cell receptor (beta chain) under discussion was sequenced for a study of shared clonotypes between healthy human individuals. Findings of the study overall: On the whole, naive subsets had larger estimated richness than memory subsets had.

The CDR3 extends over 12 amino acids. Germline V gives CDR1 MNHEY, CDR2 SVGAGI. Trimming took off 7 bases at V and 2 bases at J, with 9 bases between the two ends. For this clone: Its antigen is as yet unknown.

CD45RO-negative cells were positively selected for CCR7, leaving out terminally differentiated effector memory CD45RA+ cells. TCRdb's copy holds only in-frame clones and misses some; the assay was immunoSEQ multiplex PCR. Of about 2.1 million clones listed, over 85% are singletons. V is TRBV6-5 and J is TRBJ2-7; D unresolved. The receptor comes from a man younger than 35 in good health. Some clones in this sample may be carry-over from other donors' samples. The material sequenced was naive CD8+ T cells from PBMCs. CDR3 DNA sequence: TGTGCCAGCAAGGGAAGTACCTACGAGCAGTACTTC. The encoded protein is CASKGSTYEQYF.